The next 23 T cell receptor beta chains were all read from a single sample in a study of T cell clonality in common variable immunodeficiency (dated by TCRdb to between 2014 and 2016). Receptor libraries were prepared by the immunoSEQ multiplex PCR assay. Drawn from immuneACCESS, this table holds only the in-frame rearrangements with V and J called that TCRdb kept. Clones are partly lost; checked studies trace under half to an unresolved V gene and leave the rest unexplained. The table records some 40,000 clones for this sample, and not one of them appears only once. In total, the top ten clones hold around 0.7% of the sample. The specimen sequenced was peripheral blood mononuclear cells. These TCRs come from a person aged 18 to 75 in good health.

In this sample, this clone turned up many times. The sequenced fragment ends 3 residues before the CDR3 boundary, so the rest is inferred from the germline J gene. This rearrangement joins TRBV2 to TRBJ2-1; D possibly corresponds to TRBD2 (5 bases). This CDR3 comprises 12 residues. V was clipped by 5 bases and J by 5 bases, with 7 bases between them. CDR1 and CDR2 from the germline V gene are SNHLY and FYNNEI. The sequenced CDR3 bases are TGTGCCAGCAGTAGACTAAACAATGAG. Its protein product is CASSRLNNE. In full, the CDR3 is CASSRLNNEQFF.

At least ten counts were recorded for this clone. The CDR3 is cut off 3 residues early in the read; its end comes from the germline J gene. The chain couples TRBV20-1 to TRBJ1-5, with 10 positions matching TRBD1. V was pared by 5 bases and J by 2 bases, with 15 bases of the junction left unmatched. The CDR3 loop spans 18 amino acids. Germline CDR1 reads DFQATT; CDR2 reads SNEGSKA (reference sequence). The CDR3 loop is CSAHPSGQGFPGNQPQHF. Partial CDR3 DNA: TGCAGTGCTCACCCTTCGGGACAGGGGTTCCCTGGCAATCAGCCC.

This clone was counted at least ten times. The CDR3 end is not reached by the read, which stops 3 residues before it; the germline J gene fills it in. The chain couples TRBV7-6 to TRBJ2-7; TRBD1 matches 7 bases. This CDR3 contains 16 residues. V shed 4 bases and J 2 bases; nucleotides not matched to a gene: 11. The germline V gene encodes CDR1 SGHVS and CDR2 FNYEAQ. Incomplete CDR3 DNA: TGTGCCAGCAGCTCTAGGTTGGGGCAGGGGGCCTACGAG. Protein: CASSSRLGQGAYE. The CDR3 reads in full as CASSSRLGQGAYEQYF.

This clone was recorded many times. The read gets to within 3 residues of the CDR3 end, and the germline J gene fills in the rest. The chain recombines TRBV23-1 with TRBJ2-2; 11 bases match TRBD2. TRBV23-1 is designated an ORF whose function remains uncertain. The CDR3 runs to 22 residues. The V and J ends lost 2 bases and 3 bases, in that order; junction bases with no gene match: 20. Incomplete CDR3 DNA: TGCGCCAGCAGTCAAAAGGCGGGACTAGCGGAGAGAAGAACACTGGACACCGGGGAG. As protein: CASSQKAGLAERRTLDTGE. The whole CDR3 reads CASSQKAGLAERRTLDTGELFF.

This clone was observed at least ten times. The read terminates 3 residues before the CDR3 end, so the remaining end is supplied by the germline J gene. The V call is TRBV9, the J call TRBJ2-7; 9 bases are shared with TRBD2. CDR3 size: 15 residues. The V gene's germline CDR1 is SGDLS and CDR2 YYNGEE. J lost 5 bases, V lost 0 bases, and 6 bases had no gene match. Partial CDR3 DNA: TGTGCCAGCAGCGTAGTAGCGGGAGACGATCACGAG. Translating it yields CASSVVAGDDHE. The complete CDR3 sequence is CASSVVAGDDHEQYF.

This clone appeared many times. The sequenced fragment ends 3 residues before the CDR3 boundary, so the rest is inferred from the germline J gene. The chain has TRBV27 and TRBJ2-7, with a tentative D call TRBD1 (5 bases). Trimming cost V 3 bases and J 2 bases, with 11 bases left between them. CDR3 length: 14 amino acids. Germline V gene sequence: CDR1 MNHEY, CDR2 SMNVEV (reference sequence). The sequenced part of the CDR3 DNA is TGTGCCAGCAGTTTTGGCGACAGTACCTACGAG. Its translation: CASSFGDSTYE. Given in full, the CDR3 is CASSFGDSTYEQYF.

This clone was counted many times. The CDR3 extends 3 residues past the end of the read, so its final part is completed from the germline J gene. The chain has TRBV3-1 (or the pseudogene TRBV3-2) and TRBJ2-5; either TRBD1 or TRBD2 may fit D (6 bases each). CDR3 size: 13 residues. Trimming removed 6 bases at V and 4 bases at J, with 12 bases between. Germline assignment: CDR1 LGHDT and CDR2 YNNKEL (reference sequence). The DNA read from the CDR3 is TGTGCCAGCAGACAGGGAGGAGGAGAGACC. Its protein is CASRQGGGET. The whole CDR3 reads CASRQGGGETQYF.

This clone was counted at least ten times. The read falls 3 residues short of the CDR3 end, and the missing part is taken from the germline J gene. The J gene is TRBJ2-7, the V gene TRBV10-1; weak D call: TRBD1 (6 bases). The CDR3 spans 15 residues. Germline V gives CDR1 WNHNN, CDR2 SYGVQD (reference sequence). V gave up 5 bases and J gave up 5 bases, with 19 bases separating them. CDR3 region: CASSTPDSRGNEQYF. The DNA read from the CDR3 is TGCGCCAGCAGTACCCCGGACAGTCGAGGAAACGAG.

This clone was observed many times. The CDR3 extends 3 residues past the end of the read, so its final part is completed from the germline J gene. The chain couples TRBV24-1 to TRBJ2-1, with TRBD2 matching over 9 bases. CDR1 and CDR2 (germline): KGHDR, SFDVKD. V trimming: 6 bases; J trimming: 7 bases; junction bases outside the gene matches: 9. The CDR3 spans 15 residues. CDR3 residues: CATSKGASGKNEQFF. Incomplete CDR3 DNA: TGTGCCACCAGTAAGGGGGCTAGCGGGAAGAATGAG.

This clone was recorded at least ten times. The missing CDR3 end, 3 residues past where the read stops, is filled in from the germline J gene. This chain connects TRBV27 to TRBJ2-1; D remains unclear. Germline V CDR1 and CDR2: MNHEY, SMNVEV (reference sequence). Trimming stripped 3 bases from V and 1 base from J, with 13 bases between. This CDR3 is 16 amino acids long. The DNA read from the CDR3 is TGTGCCAGCAGTTTGAAAGTAGCCTTTTCCTACAATGAG. Protein product: CASSLKVAFSYNE. The whole CDR3 reads CASSLKVAFSYNEQFF.

In its sample, this clone was seen many times. The CDR3 goes on 3 residues after the read ends, and that part is filled in from the germline J gene. The chain has TRBV13 and TRBJ2-5, with 10 nucleotides matching TRBD2. Germline V gives CDR1 PRHDT, CDR2 FYEKMQ (reference sequence). Germline trimming cut 0 bases from V and 0 bases from J; bases unmatched to any gene: 7. The CDR3 contains 18 residues. The CDR3 is CASSLGLAGADNQETQYF. The part of the CDR3 DNA that was read is TGTGCCAGCAGCTTAGGCCTAGCGGGGGCCGATAACCAAGAGACC.

Many counts were recorded for this clone. With the read ending 3 residues before the CDR3 end, the germline J gene is used to fill in that end. V and J are TRBV6-2 or TRBV6-3 and TRBJ2-2; TRBD1 agrees at 8 bases. Germline lookup yields CDR1 MNHEY and CDR2 SVGEGT. J gave up 2 bases and V 10 bases, and 9 bases lay outside the gene matches. The CDR3 is made up of 15 amino acids. Partial CDR3 DNA: TGTGCCACCTCTGACAGGGGAAGAAACACCGGGGAG. Encoded protein: CATSDRGRNTGE. The full CDR3 protein reads CATSDRGRNTGELFF.

Ten or more counts support this clone. The CDR3 region is CASSYGGGGETQYF. The part of the CDR3 DNA that was read is TGCGCCAGCAGCTACGGGGGAGGAGGTGAGACC. This rearrangement joins TRBV10-2 to TRBJ2-5, with TRBD2 as a possible D gene (6 bases). Coverage ceases 3 residues before the CDR3 finishes, and the germline J gene fills in the end. Germline V lookup: CDR1 WSHSY, CDR2 SAAADI. The CDR3 has 14 residues. Trimming removed 6 bases from V and 5 bases from J, with 16 bases in between.

This clone was observed at least ten times. The read falls 3 residues short of the CDR3 end, and the missing part is taken from the germline J gene. The genes are TRBV7-2 and TRBJ1-5, with D unresolved. The CDR3 loop spans 14 amino acids. With 3 bases removed from V and 5 bases from J, the gap between germline ends came to 11 bases. The germline CDR1 and CDR2 sequences are SGHTA and FQGNSA. This CDR3 is CASSFEGSDQPQHF. Incomplete CDR3 DNA: TGTGCCAGCAGCTTCGAAGGGTCGGATCAGCCC.

This clone came up many times. The read ends 3 residues early relative to the CDR3; the germline J gene fills the gap. The gene calls are TRBV7-9 and TRBJ2-4; TRBD1 matches at 8 bases. Germline V lookup: CDR1 SEHNR, CDR2 FQNEAQ (reference sequence). This CDR3 contains 14 residues. V was pared by 4 bases and J by 6 bases, with 5 bases of the junction left unmatched. The CDR3 reads CASSSGGRGNIQYF. Incomplete CDR3 DNA: TGTGCCAGCAGCTCAGGGGGCCGGGGAAACATT.

This clone was seen many times. Incomplete CDR3 DNA: TGTGCCAGCAGGGGCGACAGGGTAGGGGATACG. Protein product: CASRGDRVGDT. The whole CDR3 protein is CASRGDRVGDTQYF. J is TRBJ2-3 and V is TRBV6-2 or TRBV6-3, with 7 bases identical to TRBD1. The read falls 3 residues short of the CDR3 end, and the missing part is taken from the germline J gene. The CDR3 spans 14 residues. The germline CDR1 and CDR2 sequences are MNHEY and SVGEGT. Trimming removed 6 bases from V and 6 bases from J; junction bases left unmatched: 9.

This clone has at least ten counts. This likely traces to a read error, being one base from a far larger clone. The CDR3 extends 3 residues past the end of the read, so its final part is completed from the germline J gene. This chain connects TRBV6-2 or TRBV6-3 to TRBJ2-1; possibly TRBD1 for D (6 bases). This CDR3 comprises 14 residues. V shed 4 bases and J shed 5 bases, with 12 bases lying between them. In germline, CDR1 is MNHEY, CDR2 SVGEGT. The CDR3 here is CASSWQDRHNEQFF. The CDR3 DNA, read in part, is TGTGCCAGCAGTTGGCAGGACAGACACAATGAG.

This clone was seen many times. CDR3 bases read: TGTGCCAGCAGCCTGGGACAGGGTCAGTATGGC. This translates into CASSLGQGQYG. The entire CDR3 reads CASSLGQGQYGYTF. The gene calls are TRBV11-2 and TRBJ1-2; 9 nucleotides agree with TRBD1. The read ends 3 residues before the CDR3 terminus; that terminus is restored from the germline J gene. After removal of 5 bases from V and 5 bases from J, the junction contained 6 bases not matched to a gene. Germline lookup yields CDR1 SGHAT and CDR2 FQNNGV. CDR3 length: 14 amino acids.

This clone was recorded many times. The read falls 3 residues short of the CDR3 end, and the missing part is taken from the germline J gene. V usage is TRBV7-8 and J usage is TRBJ2-5, with 7 bases aligning to TRBD2. The CDR3 is 14 amino acids. Germline CDR1 and CDR2: SGHVS and FQNEAQ. With V trimmed by 5 bases and J by 4 bases, 7 bases remained unmatched. This chain's CDR3 is CASSVGLVGETQYF. The sequenced CDR3 bases are TGTGCCAGCAGCGTAGGACTAGTCGGAGAGACC.

This clone was detected many times. The read finishes 3 residues shy of the CDR3 end, and the germline J gene is used to complete it. V usage is TRBV19 and J usage is TRBJ1-5; D perhaps matches TRBD1 (6 bases). Germline loops: CDR1 LNHDA, CDR2 SQIVND (reference sequence). Trimming shortened V by 4 bases and J by 3 bases, and 10 bases separated the two germline ends. The CDR3 has 14 residues. The CDR3 spells CASSNTGYNQPQHF. The CDR3 DNA, read in part, is TGTGCCAGTAGTAATACAGGGTACAATCAGCCC.

This clone was counted ten times or more. The read ends 3 residues before the CDR3 terminus; that terminus is restored from the germline J gene. This chain uses TRBV7-2 with TRBJ1-3; 9 bases fit TRBD1. J gave up 3 bases and V 4 bases, and 4 bases lay outside the gene matches. The germline V gene has CDR1 SGHTA and CDR2 FQGNSA. The CDR3 has 15 residues. The part of the CDR3 DNA that was read is TGTGCCAGCAGCTACAGGGACAGGGTTGGAAACACC. It yields the protein CASSYRDRVGNT. The full CDR3 is CASSYRDRVGNTIYF.

This clone showed up many times. The read terminates 3 residues before the CDR3 end, so the remaining end is supplied by the germline J gene. This sequence joins TRBV3-1 (or the pseudogene TRBV3-2) and TRBJ2-1, with D unclear. In germline, CDR1 is LGHDT, CDR2 YNNKEL (reference sequence). Trimming removed 0 bases from V and 2 bases from J, with 8 bases in between. This CDR3 has 15 residues. The CDR3 sequence: CASSQEPNTYNEQFF. The CDR3 DNA, read in part, is TGTGCCAGCAGCCAAGAGCCGAACACCTACAATGAG.

There are many counts of this clone. The read comes to an end 3 residues before the CDR3 does, leaving the germline J gene to fill in the end. The chain carries TRBV6-2 or TRBV6-3 and TRBJ1-1; D not certain. In germline, CDR1 is MNHEY, CDR2 SVGEGT. The CDR3 contains 11 residues. The covered CDR3 bases are TGTGCCAGCAGTAAGCTCACCGAA. This gives the protein CASSKLTE. The whole CDR3 sequence reads CASSKLTEAFF.